This T cell receptor beta chain emerged from a study of control samples from healthy donors and cancer patients. The assay was immunoSEQ multiplex PCR, and TCRdb's table has in-frame clones only and misses some. The sample lists over 100,000 clones; about nine tenths were seen once. This clone occurred once. This CDR3 has 14 residues. With 2 bases clipped from V and 6 bases from J, the junction kept 7 bases outside the gene matches. Germline V lookup: CDR1 SEHNR, CDR2 FQNEAQ (reference sequence). This receptor was taken from a human donor in good health. The donor label of this sample is uncertain. The rearrangement uses TRBV7-9 and TRBJ2-7; 7 nucleotides match TRBD1. Material: blood. CDR3 nucleotide sequence: TGTGCCAGCAGCTTATTAGACAGGGCGGGCGAGCAGTACTTC. This sequence encodes CASSLLDRAGEQYF.